Shown below are 22 T cell receptor beta chains from a single sample sequenced in a study of T cell changes during pregnancy in multiple sclerosis. TCRdb keeps only in-frame clones here, not all; method: immunoSEQ multiplex PCR. Found here are about 52,000 clones, around 90% of them singletons; the top ten hold 0.35% to 0.45%. This material consisted of CD4+ T cells from peripheral blood mononuclear cells, taken before pregnancy. These receptors were obtained from a female donor with multiple sclerosis, enrolled in a pregnancy study.

This sequence joins TRBV11-2 and TRBJ2-6, with D perhaps matching TRBD1 (5 bases). CDR3 length: 16 amino acids. V gave up 2 bases and J gave up 1 base, with 9 bases separating them. The germline CDR1 and CDR2 sequences are SGHAT and FQNNGV. CDR3 protein: CASSLSPGSGANVLTF. Here the CDR3 DNA reads TGTGCCAGCAGCTTAAGCCCAGGGTCTGGGGCCAACGTCCTGACTTTC.

The sample holds one count of this clone. The V call is TRBV9, the J call TRBJ1-1; D is uncertain. The germline V gene has CDR1 SGDLS and CDR2 YYNGEE. This CDR3 has 17 residues. The germline V and J ends were trimmed by 3 bases and 6 bases, with 24 bases remaining between them. The CDR3 DNA reads TGTGCCAGCAGCGGACATAGGGAGGGATCGCTTATCCCTGAAGCTTTCTTT. This codes for CASSGHREGSLIPEAFF.

The rearrangement joins TRBV5-1 to TRBJ2-5, with TRBD2 as a possible D gene (7 bases). Germline CDR1 is SGHRS and CDR2 is YFSETQ. V was trimmed by 4 bases and J by 4 bases, leaving 11 bases between them. This CDR3 region has 13 residues. CDR3 coding DNA: TGCGCCAGCAGCCTGGGAGGGGGAGAGACCCAGTACTTC. It translates to CASSLGGGETQYF.

The chain uses TRBV7-8 and TRBJ1-5; possibly TRBD1 for D (5 bases). The germline CDR1 and CDR2 sequences are SGHVS and FQNEAQ. The CDR3 length is 14 residues. V was trimmed by 5 bases and J by 3 bases, leaving 11 bases between them. CDR3 amino acids: CASSRGTPNQPQHF. CDR3 sequence (DNA): TGTGCCAGCAGCCGCGGGACTCCCAATCAGCCCCAGCATTTT. Complete variable domain (other parts from reference TRBV7-8 and TRBJ1-5): GAGVSQSPRYKVAKRGQDVALRCDPISGHVSLFWYQQALGQGPEFLTYFQNEAQLDKSGLPSDRFFAERPEGSVSTLKIQRTQQEDSAVYLCASSRGTPNQPQHFGDGTRLSIL.

The CDR3 region is CASRLTSYEQYF. Here the CDR3 DNA reads TGCGCCAGCAGACTAACCTCCTACGAGCAGTACTTC. The chain couples TRBV10-1 to TRBJ2-7, with D hard to call. CDR3 length equals 12 residues. The germline gives CDR1 WNHNN, CDR2 SYGVQD (reference sequence). Trimming cost V 6 bases and J 0 bases, with 6 bases left between them.

The chain links TRBV5-1 to TRBJ2-5; 8 bases match TRBD2. The V gene's germline CDR1 is SGHRS and CDR2 YFSETQ. The CDR3 is 14 residues long. V gave up 4 bases and J gave up 4 bases; unmatched junction bases: 6. CDR3 DNA: TGCGCCAGCAGCCGTCCGGGAGGGACAGAGACCCAGTACTTC. As protein: CASSRPGGTETQYF.

The DNA for the CDR3 is TGTGCCAGCAGTGCACAGACCAACGAGCAGTACTTC. Its protein product is CASSAQTNEQYF. The rearrangement links TRBV6-1 to TRBJ2-7; D unresolved. Trimming stripped 4 bases from V and 5 bases from J, with 9 bases between. The CDR3 contains 12 residues. CDR1 is MNHNS, CDR2 SASEGT, per germline.

This chain joins TRBV7-2 and TRBJ2-5; possible D gene TRBD2, 7 bases. Germline V gene data show CDR1 as SGHTA and CDR2 as FQGNSA. V dropped 3 bases and J dropped 5 bases, with 13 bases sitting between them. The length of the CDR3 is 14 residues. CDR3 sequence reads: CASSFGGARETQYF. In DNA form, the CDR3 reads TGTGCCAGCAGCTTTGGGGGGGCCAGGGAGACCCAGTACTTC.

The genes are TRBV30 and TRBJ1-1; D gene ambiguous. Germline V lookup: CDR1 GTSNPN, CDR2 SVGIG (reference sequence). This CDR3 contains 13 residues. The V end lost 4 bases, the J end lost 5 bases, and 14 bases lay between the germline ends. DNA of the CDR3: TGTGCCTGGAACCTGGATGGGAGGACTGAAGCTTTCTTT. It specifies CAWNLDGRTEAFF.

This chain connects TRBV6-1 to TRBJ2-2, with TRBD1 identical over 8 bases. V dropped 6 bases and J dropped 6; count of bases not matched to a gene: 6. Germline CDR1 and CDR2: MNHNS and SASEGT. The CDR3 is 14 amino acids. CDR3 loop: CASRDRVYAGELFF. DNA of the CDR3: TGTGCCAGCAGGGACAGGGTGTACGCCGGGGAGCTGTTTTTT.

The chain joins TRBV5-5 to TRBJ1-5; D not certain. Germline-derived CDR1 and CDR2 are SGHKS and YYEKEE (reference sequence). Trimming took 0 bases from V and 0 from J, leaving 10 bases between them. The CDR3 is 16 residues long. Here the CDR3 reads CASSLAGSYSNQPQHF. The CDR3 coding sequence is TGTGCCAGCAGCTTGGCGGGAAGTTATAGCAATCAGCCCCAGCATTTT.

The chain has TRBV7-2 and TRBJ1-2, with 8 bases matching TRBD1. This CDR3 is 16 amino acids long. The germline CDR1 and CDR2 sequences are SGHTA and FQGNSA. The V segment lost 6 bases and the J segment 7 bases; nucleotides outside the gene matches: 16. The CDR3 DNA reads as TGTGCCAGCAGACCGGGCCGGGACAGGTTTAATAGTGGCTACACCTTC. Protein sequence: CASRPGRDRFNSGYTF.

V gene TRBV5-1 combines with J gene TRBJ2-5, with TRBD2 matching 13 bases. The ends lost 6 bases at V and 5 bases at J; junction bases unmatched: 10. The V gene's germline CDR1 is SGHRS and CDR2 YFSETQ. The CDR3 totals 16 residues. The CDR3 DNA is TGCGCCAGCACCGCCACGGGACTAGCGGGACTGGAGACCCAGTACTTC. Protein sequence: CASTATGLAGLETQYF.

This clone was detected only a few times. This chain links TRBV4-1 with TRBJ2-1, with TRBD1 as a possible D gene (5 bases). CDR3 length: 17 residues. V lost 1 base and J 4 bases, leaving 17 bases between the germline ends. Germline CDR1 and CDR2: MGHRA and YSYEKL. The CDR3 DNA reads TGCGCCAGCAGCCAAGTGGACATGGGGTGGGTATACAATGAGCAGTTCTTC. Encoded protein: CASSQVDMGWVYNEQFF.

The gene calls are TRBV10-3 and TRBJ2-7, with D maybe TRBD1 (5 bases). This CDR3 has 15 residues. Per germline, CDR1 ENHRY and CDR2 SYGVKD. With 6 bases removed from V and 1 base from J, the gap between germline ends came to 16 bases. CDR3 bases: TGTGCCATCAGCCCGGAAAGGGGTGGTTCCTACGAGCAGTACTTC. Translated: CAISPERGGSYEQYF.

This CDR3 is CATASSSYEQYF. CDR3 bases: TGTGCCACTGCTTCGAGCTCCTACGAGCAGTACTTC. V is TRBV19 and J is TRBJ2-7; D remains unclear. Germline V gene lookup returns CDR1 LNHDA and CDR2 SQIVND (reference sequence). V gave up 10 bases and J gave up 0 bases, with 10 bases separating them. The CDR3 spans 12 residues.

The rearrangement joins TRBV6-1 to TRBJ2-7; maybe TRBD2 (5 bases). The CDR3 loop spans 13 amino acids. The germline V and J ends were trimmed by 7 bases and 4 bases, with 14 bases remaining between them. In germline, CDR1 is MNHNS, CDR2 SASEGT. CDR3 amino acids: CASNLEAWYEQYF. The CDR3 region has the DNA TGTGCCAGCAACCTGGAGGCTTGGTACGAGCAGTACTTC.

This clone occurred a few times. Written as DNA, the CDR3 is TGCAGCGTCTCCACCCCCGCGTATGATGGCTACACCTTC. Its translation is CSVSTPAYDGYTF. J is TRBJ1-2 and V is TRBV29-1; D remains unclear. V was pared by 6 bases and J by 6 bases, with 17 bases between. Germline CDR1 and CDR2: SQVTM and ANQGSEA. CDR3 length: 13 amino acids.

The chain links TRBV25-1 to TRBJ2-1, with D perhaps TRBD2 (7 bases). This CDR3 spans 16 amino acids. V dropped 4 bases and J dropped 0 bases, with 13 bases sitting between them. CDR1 and CDR2 (germline): MGHDK, SYGVNS. The DNA of the CDR3 is TGTGCCAGCAGTGGACGGGGGGCAAGCTCCTACAATGAGCAGTTCTTC. Residues: CASSGRGASSYNEQFF.

This clone was recorded a few times. The chain uses TRBV18 and TRBJ1-1, with D unclear. V was shortened by 4 bases and J by 0 bases, with 9 bases between the two germline ends. Germline loops: CDR1 KGHSH, CDR2 LQKENI. The CDR3 has 14 amino acids. Here the CDR3 DNA reads TGTGCCAGCTCACGTTCTACGATGAACACTGAAGCTTTCTTT. Protein sequence: CASSRSTMNTEAFF.

The chain uses TRBV7-2 and TRBJ2-7; 9 bases line up with TRBD1. Trimming at V came to 4 bases and at J to 3 bases, leaving 1 base not matched to a gene. Germline CDR1 is SGHTA and CDR2 is FQGNSA. This CDR3 region has 13 residues. The CDR3 spells CASSWGQGYEQYF. For the CDR3, the DNA is TGTGCCAGCAGCTGGGGACAGGGCTACGAGCAGTACTTC.

This chain uses TRBV28 with TRBJ2-7; D call uncertain. V gave up 5 bases and J gave up 7 bases, with 12 bases separating them. This CDR3 comprises 12 residues. CDR1 is MDHEN and CDR2 is SYDVKM in the germline V gene. The CDR3 spells CASSTPGPEQYF. The CDR3 nucleotides are TGTGCCAGCAGTACCCCAGGTCCTGAGCAGTACTTC.